Sequencing of this TCR beta chain was carried out in a study of monozygotic twins with cystic fibrosis. V lost 7 bases, J lost 7 bases, and 24 bases lay in between. CDR1 and CDR2 (germline): SGHRS, YFSETQ. This CDR3 region has 15 residues. This table comes from immunoSEQ multiplex PCR, and its TCRdb copy is limited to in-frame clones, with some not included. The repertoire includes about 14,000 clones, 80% to 95% of them detected once, and 9.3% sits in the top ten. What was sequenced was blood. The origin of this receptor is a girl aged 2 to 9 with cystic fibrosis. V is TRBV5-1 and J is TRBJ2-7; D remains unclear. Here the CDR3 reads CASSPRTDAEREQYF. The CDR3 DNA is TGCGCCAGCTCCCCCCGGACCGACGCAGAGAGGGAGCAGTACTTC.